Each of the 9 T cell receptor beta chains below was sequenced from the same sample in a study of T cell responses to AZD1222 COVID-19 vaccine listed by TCRdb under 2021. The receptor library was made with the immunoSEQ multiplex PCR assay. TCRdb mirrors the immuneACCESS table, restricted to in-frame sequences. Some clones are absent from its copies; in checked studies, under half trace to an unresolved V gene, and the reason for the others is unknown. Counted in this sample were 140,000 to 150,000 clones; 92% of them appeared once. Clones ranked in the top ten supply about 3.8% of the sample. This specimen's time point label, interpreted: baseline before first vaccination. Sequences were derived from peripheral blood, sampled on day 0 of AZD1222 vaccination. These receptors were taken from an adult in good health.

This clone has only a few counts. This chain uses TRBV11-3 with TRBJ2-2; 9 bases fit TRBD1. Germline-derived CDR1 and CDR2 are SGHNT and YENEEA. Germline trimming cut 3 bases from V and 4 bases from J; bases unmatched to any gene: 0. This CDR3 is built from 14 residues. The CDR3 here is CASSLTGGTGELFF. CDR3 DNA sequence: TGTGCCAGCAGCTTGACAGGGGGCACCGGGGAGCTGTTTTTT.

CDR3 nucleotides: TGCGCCAGCAGCCCGGACAGGGGTCCGGGGGTAAGGATGAACACTGAAGCTTTCTTT. Protein sequence: CASSPDRGPGVRMNTEAFF. V and J are TRBV5-1 and TRBJ1-1; 9 positions agree with TRBD1. The CDR3 loop spans 19 amino acids. The germline V gene encodes CDR1 SGHRS and CDR2 YFSETQ. V dropped 4 bases and J dropped 0; count of bases not matched to a gene: 16.

The CDR3, as DNA: TGTGCCTGGAAGGCCTCCTACGAGCAGTACTTC. It encodes CAWKASYEQYF. The genes are TRBV30 and TRBJ2-7, with D unclear. Per germline, CDR1 GTSNPN and CDR2 SVGIG (reference sequence). This CDR3 has 11 amino acids. V lost 4 bases and J 0 bases, leaving 4 bases between the germline ends.

The gene calls are TRBV4-1 and TRBJ2-7; 9 bases match TRBD1. V lost 5 bases and J lost 1; bases outside the gene matches: 6. Germline V gene data show CDR1 as MGHRA and CDR2 as YSYEKL. The CDR3 is made up of 15 amino acids. The CDR3 bases are TGCGCCAGCAGCGCTAGCGGACAGGGGTCCTACGAGCAGTACTTC. Residues: CASSASGQGSYEQYF.

The chain uses TRBV7-2 and TRBJ2-1; TRBD1 matches at 7 bases. The CDR3 covers 14 residues. Germline-derived CDR1 and CDR2 are SGHTA and FQGNSA. With V trimmed by 5 bases and J by 5 bases, 6 bases remained unmatched. CDR3 region: CASSLDRANNEQFF. The DNA for the CDR3 is TGTGCCAGCAGCCTCGACAGGGCGAACAATGAGCAGTTCTTC.

The rearrangement uses TRBV25-1 and TRBJ2-5; tentative D call: TRBD2 (7 bases). Per the germline V gene, CDR1 is MGHDK and CDR2 is SYGVNS. The CDR3 runs 14 residues. Trimming cost V 4 bases and J 5 bases, with 14 bases left between them. The CDR3 loop is CASSVGRGWETQYF. The CDR3 DNA sequence: TGTGCCAGCAGTGTTGGGAGGGGGTGGGAGACCCAGTACTTC. Full variable domain (remainder filled in from reference TRBV25-1 and TRBJ2-5): EADIYQTPRYLVIGTGKKITLECSQTMGHDKMYWYQQDPGMELHLIHYSYGVNSTEKGDLSSESTVSRIRTEHFPLTLESARPSHTSQYLCASSVGRGWETQYFGPGTRLLVL.

V usage is TRBV9 and J usage is TRBJ2-2, with D perhaps matching TRBD1 or TRBD2 (6 bases each). Deletions cut 0 bases from V and 9 bases from J, with 9 bases between. The CDR3 loop spans 13 amino acids. Per the germline V gene, CDR1 is SGDLS and CDR2 is YYNGEE. CDR3 in DNA: TGTGCCAGCAGCGTAGTGGGGGGCCGGGAGCTGTTTTTT. Translation: CASSVVGGRELFF.

V is TRBV19 and J is TRBJ1-3; 8 bases match TRBD1. Losses at the gene ends were 5 bases for V and 1 base for J; bases not matched to a gene: 4. The CDR3 runs 15 residues. Germline values: CDR1 LNHDA, CDR2 SQIVND (reference sequence). The CDR3 loop is CASSVQGGSGNTIYF. The CDR3 nucleotides are TGTGCCAGTAGTGTACAGGGGGGTTCTGGAAACACCATATATTTT.

The chain combines TRBV4-3 with TRBJ2-3; 7 bases fit TRBD2. Germline CDR1 reads LGHNA; CDR2 reads YSLEER. The CDR3 runs to 16 residues. The V and J ends lost 0 bases and 4 bases, in that order; junction bases with no gene match: 7. CDR3 DNA sequence: TGCGCCAGCAGCCAAGATCGATCTAGCGGAGCAGATACGCAGTATTTT. Translation gives CASSQDRSSGADTQYF.